The 23 T cell receptor beta chains given below trace back to one sample, sequenced in a study of blood T cell repertoires in COVID-19 (dated by TCRdb to the early 2020s). Preparation of the library involved the immunoSEQ multiplex PCR assay. TCRdb provides this immuneACCESS table in a form limited to in-frame rearrangements. Some clones are lacking; in checked studies, under half of them reflect an unresolved V gene, and why the rest are absent is not known. For this sample there are fewer than 150,000 clones; 88% appear just once. The top ten clonotypes cover around 26% of the sample. The sequenced sample consisted of peripheral blood. The origin of the receptors is a human donor in a cohort sampled during active COVID-19.

The chain links TRBV6-6 to TRBJ2-2; no clear D gene. With 0 bases removed from V and 9 bases from J, the gap between germline ends came to 11 bases. Germline V CDR1 and CDR2: MNHNY, SVGAGI (reference sequence). This CDR3 is built from 14 residues. CDR3 sequence reads: CASSYSGAAWELFF. The CDR3 nucleotides are TGTGCCAGCAGTTACTCTGGTGCGGCTTGGGAGCTGTTTTTT.

This rearrangement joins TRBV23-1 to TRBJ2-2; maybe TRBD1 (5 bases). TRBV23-1 is designated an ORF whose function remains uncertain. Trimming pared 0 bases from V and 1 base from J, leaving 15 bases between. The CDR3 is 18 amino acids. This chain's CDR3 is CASSQSSCSRENTGELFF. The CDR3 DNA follows: TGCGCCAGCAGTCAATCGTCGTGCTCCAGGGAGAACACCGGGGAGCTGTTTTTT.

This clone showed up just once. The rearrangement links TRBV12-3 or TRBV12-4 to TRBJ1-1; perhaps TRBD1 as D (6 bases). Trimming removed 6 bases at V and 5 bases at J, with 10 bases between. This CDR3 has 12 amino acids. CDR3 bases: TGTGCCAGCAGAACAGGGACAACTGAAGCTTTCTTT. Protein product: CASRTGTTEAFF.

This chain uses TRBV6-5 with TRBJ2-7, with TRBD2 identical over 9 bases. Trimming took 8 bases from V and 3 from J; bases not matched to a gene: 11. Germline CDR1 MNHEY, CDR2 SVGAGI. The CDR3 runs to 15 residues. CDR3 nucleotides: TGTGCCAGCGGGGCCGTAGAGCGGGGGGTCTACGAGCAGTACTTC. Translation: CASGAVERGVYEQYF.

The chain is built from TRBV21-1 and TRBJ1-5. TRBV21-1 is assigned pseudogene status. The CDR3 spans 13 residues. CDR3 residues: CASSPPGNQPQHF. The CDR3 DNA reads TGTGCCAGCAGCCCTCCGGGCAATCAGCCCCAGCATTTT.

The chain is built from TRBV5-4 and TRBJ2-3; 8 bases are a match to TRBD1. From germline, CDR1 is SGHNT and CDR2 YYREEE (reference sequence). CDR3 size: 15 residues. Losses at the gene ends were 1 base for V and 3 bases for J; bases not matched to a gene: 4. CDR3 residues: CASSLIQGATDTQYF. Written as DNA, the CDR3 is TGTGCCAGCAGCTTGATTCAGGGGGCGACAGATACGCAGTATTTT.

The chain uses TRBV15 and TRBJ2-3; 11 nucleotides line up with TRBD2. J was trimmed by 6 bases and V by 4 bases; bases with no gene match: 6. This CDR3 has 15 amino acids. CDR1 is LNHNV, CDR2 YYDKDF, per germline (reference sequence). CDR3 sequence reads: CATSKLAGGGDTQYF. In nucleotides, the CDR3 is TGTGCCACCAGCAAGCTAGCGGGGGGAGGGGATACGCAGTATTTT.

The chain uses TRBV5-1 and TRBJ2-1; tentative D call: TRBD1 (6 bases). The V end lost 2 bases, the J end lost 5 bases, and 11 bases lay between the germline ends. This CDR3 comprises 14 residues. Germline V gives CDR1 SGHRS, CDR2 YFSETQ. The CDR3 sequence is CASSFYRENNEQFF. In nucleotides, the CDR3 is TGCGCCAGCAGCTTCTACAGGGAGAACAATGAGCAGTTCTTC.

The chain joins TRBV6-1 to TRBJ2-7; D uncertain. Germline values: CDR1 MNHNS, CDR2 SASEGT. Trimming stripped 1 base from V and 2 bases from J, with 6 bases between. The CDR3 has 13 residues. The CDR3 sequence: CASSEGLPYEQYF. As DNA, the CDR3 is TGTGCCAGCAGTGAAGGGCTTCCCTACGAGCAGTACTTC.

The chain uses TRBV27 and TRBJ1-1; D unclear. The CDR3 is 14 residues long. CDR1 is MNHEY, CDR2 SMNVEV, per germline (reference sequence). Trimming stripped 3 bases from V and 6 bases from J, with 14 bases between. The CDR3 DNA reads as TGTGCCAGCAGTTTTTCATCTCCGAGGTCTGAAGCTTTCTTT. Its translation: CASSFSSPRSEAFF.

V usage is TRBV7-3 and J usage is TRBJ1-1; tentative D call: TRBD1 (5 bases). The length of the CDR3 is 16 residues. Germline V gives CDR1 SGHTA, CDR2 FQGTGA. Deletions cut 0 bases from V and 1 base from J, with 12 bases between. CDR3 sequence: CASSLTAGSGNTEAFF. For the CDR3, the DNA is TGTGCCAGCAGCTTAACAGCAGGGTCAGGGAACACTGAAGCTTTCTTT.

This chain connects TRBV7-9 to TRBJ2-1; 9 bases match TRBD2. The V gene's germline CDR1 is SEHNR and CDR2 FQNEAQ (reference sequence). V gave up 5 bases and J gave up 4 bases; unmatched junction bases: 9. CDR3 length: 16 amino acids. The CDR3 DNA is TGTGCCAGCAGCCCCGTAGCGGGGGCCAATTACAATGAGCAGTTCTTC. Translation gives CASSPVAGANYNEQFF.

The chain employs TRBV6-5 and TRBJ2-3, with 10 positions matching TRBD2. The CDR3 runs 16 residues. V lost 2 bases, J lost 3 bases, and 5 bases stayed unmatched. CDR1 MNHEY and CDR2 SVGAGI come from the germline V gene. The DNA for the CDR3 is TGTGCCAGCAGTTACCCTAGCGGGGGTGGTACAGATACGCAGTATTTT. Translating it yields CASSYPSGGGTDTQYF.

CDR3 loop: CSVEWGVSGELFF. In DNA form, the CDR3 reads TGCAGCGTTGAATGGGGGGTATCCGGGGAGCTGTTTTTT. This chain connects TRBV29-1 to TRBJ2-2; possibly TRBD2 for D (6 bases). Germline CDR1 and CDR2: SQVTM and ANQGSEA. The V end lost 2 bases, the J end lost 6 bases, and 10 bases lay between the germline ends. The CDR3 extends over 13 amino acids.

The chain is built from TRBV5-4 and TRBJ1-6, with 7 bases fitting TRBD1. Germline V gene data show CDR1 as SGHNT and CDR2 as YYREEE (reference sequence). CDR3 length: 15 residues. With 4 bases clipped from V and 7 bases from J, the junction kept 8 bases outside the gene matches. The CDR3 DNA is TGTGCCAGCAGCATACAGGGGACTCCCAATTCACCCCTCCACTTT. As protein: CASSIQGTPNSPLHF.

The chain is built from TRBV18 and TRBJ2-1; a possible D gene is TRBD2 (6 bases). CDR1 KGHSH and CDR2 LQKENI come from the germline V gene. The CDR3 covers 16 residues. Trimming removed 0 bases at V and 1 base at J, with 10 bases between. The chain's CDR3 is CASSPPTGVSYNEQFF. CDR3 in DNA: TGTGCCAGCTCACCACCCACGGGGGTGTCCTACAATGAGCAGTTCTTC.

The V call is TRBV6-5, the J call TRBJ2-1, with D maybe TRBD1 (8 bases). Germline V gene lookup returns CDR1 MNHEY and CDR2 SVGAGI. The CDR3 contains 13 residues. Trimming cost V 4 bases and J 15 bases, with 19 bases left between them. DNA for the CDR3: TGTGCCAGCAGTTCCGCCGGGAGGACAGGGACGTTCTTC. The encoded protein is CASSSAGRTGTFF.

V gene TRBV30 combines with J gene TRBJ1-5; TRBD1 matches at 7 bases. Per the germline V gene, CDR1 is GTSNPN and CDR2 is SVGIG (reference sequence). The CDR3 extends over 13 amino acids. The V segment lost 5 bases and the J segment 1 base; nucleotides outside the gene matches: 2. DNA for the CDR3: TGTGCCTGGGCAGGGGGGAGCAATCAGCCCCAGCATTTT. It is translated as CAWAGGSNQPQHF.

The chain carries TRBV3-1 (or the pseudogene TRBV3-2) and TRBJ1-1; no clear D. The length of the CDR3 is 14 residues. V gave up 1 base and J gave up 4 bases, with 10 bases separating them. Germline loops: CDR1 LGHDT, CDR2 YNNKEL (reference sequence). The CDR3 is CASSQVVGSTEAFF. CDR3 bases: TGTGCCAGCAGCCAAGTGGTAGGGAGCACTGAAGCTTTCTTT.

The V and J genes are TRBV3-1 (or the pseudogene TRBV3-2) and TRBJ2-1, with D possibly being TRBD1 (6 bases). The CDR3 totals 17 residues. The V gene lost 3 bases and the J gene lost 4 bases, with 19 bases spanning the gap. Germline V CDR1 and CDR2: LGHDT, YNNKEL (reference sequence). Written as DNA, the CDR3 is TGTGCCAGCAGCCAGGCCATAGGGGGAGAGTGGTACAATGAGCAGTTCTTC. Its translation is CASSQAIGGEWYNEQFF.

This clone has a handful of counts. The V call is TRBV13, the J call TRBJ2-7; the D gene is possibly TRBD1 (6 bases). V lost 5 bases and J lost 3, with 17 bases in between. Germline V gene lookup returns CDR1 PRHDT and CDR2 FYEKMQ (reference sequence). CDR3 length equals 15 residues. The CDR3 loop is CASSPRHGGRYEQYF. In DNA, the CDR3 is TGTGCCAGCAGCCCCCGACATGGGGGCCGCTACGAGCAGTACTTC.

The chain has TRBV29-1 and TRBJ1-2; D is ambiguous. Germline CDR1 and CDR2: SQVTM and ANQGSEA. CDR3 length: 12 residues. CDR3 sequence: CSSGGQNYGYTF. CDR3 bases: TGCAGTTCCGGTGGGCAGAACTATGGCTACACCTTC.

This clone appeared a few times. The rearrangement links TRBV2 to TRBJ2-2, with 9 bases identical to TRBD1. CDR1 and CDR2 from the germline V gene are SNHLY and FYNNEI. This CDR3 region has 18 residues. After removal of 4 bases from V and 3 bases from J, the junction contained 12 bases not matched to a gene. In nucleotides, the CDR3 is TGTGCCAGCAGTGTCGAAGGGGGGACAGGGCCCTACACCGGGGAGCTGTTTTTT. Its protein product is CASSVEGGTGPYTGELFF.